This entry features one T cell receptor (beta chain) sequence. Its antigen is not known. The protocol was immunoSEQ multiplex PCR, while the TCRdb copy is restricted to in-frame clones and leaves out a portion. The top ten hold about 3.5% of the sample, which has roughly 320,000 clones, more than 75% seen once. The data stem from a study of Ad26.COV2.S vaccination and SARS-CoV-2 variants. This CDR3 contains 12 residues. Per germline, CDR1 SEHNR and CDR2 FQNEAQ (reference sequence). J gave up 6 bases and V 10 bases, and 7 bases lay outside the gene matches. Treatment indicated: about 20 received Ad26.COV2.S at low or high dose, single or two shots; 5 received placebo; per-sample allocation not given. Sampling took place 63 days after the first vaccine or placebo injection. Study-wide points: Placebo recipients had lower spike-specific TCR breadth than vaccine recipients. It was found that vaccine and placebo recipients had similar non-spike TCR breadth. Assessments of TCR breadth and depth may have underestimated the total T cell responses.

The sample here was peripheral blood, taken in a trial of Ad26.COV2.S vaccine versus placebo. V usage is TRBV7-9 and J usage is TRBJ1-2, with TRBD1 matching 8 bases. The source is a person aged 18-60 years who received the Ad26.COV2.S COVID-19 vaccine or a placebo. The CDR3 sequence: CATVRGQDGYTF. CDR3 in DNA: TGTGCCACCGTCAGGGGGCAGGATGGCTACACCTTC.